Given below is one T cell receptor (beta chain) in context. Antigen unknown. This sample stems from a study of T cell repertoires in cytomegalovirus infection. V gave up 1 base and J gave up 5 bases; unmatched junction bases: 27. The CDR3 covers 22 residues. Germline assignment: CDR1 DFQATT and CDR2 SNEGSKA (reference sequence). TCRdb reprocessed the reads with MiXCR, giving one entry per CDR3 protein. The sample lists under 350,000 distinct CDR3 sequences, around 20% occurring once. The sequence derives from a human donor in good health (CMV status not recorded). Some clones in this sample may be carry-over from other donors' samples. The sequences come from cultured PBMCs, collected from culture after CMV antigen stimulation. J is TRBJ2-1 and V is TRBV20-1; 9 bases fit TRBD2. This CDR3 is CSARGNLGGYSGSFGLHNEQFF. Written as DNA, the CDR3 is TGCAGTGCTAGAGGGAACCTAGGTGGATATAGCGGGAGTTTTGGGCTACACAATGAGCAGTTCTTC.